These 25 T cell receptor beta chains came from one sample sequenced in a study of T cell responses to AZD1222 COVID-19 vaccine (dated by TCRdb to about 2021). Libraries were made using the immunoSEQ multiplex PCR assay. TCRdb mirrors the immuneACCESS table, restricted to in-frame sequences. Some clones are absent from its copies; in checked studies, under half trace to an unresolved V gene, and the reason for the others is unknown. Within this sample are 65,000 to 100,000 clones, with about 91% of them counted one time only. The ten largest clones capture 8% of the sample. In light of the paper, this sample's time point label describes: about 28 days (+/-7) after the second vaccine dose. Sample: peripheral blood, taken 28 days after the second AZD1222 dose. The receptors originated from an adult who received the AZD1222 COVID-19 vaccine.

In DNA, the CDR3 is TGTGCCAGCAGTTTATTCCCGGGGGCTGGGAGCAATCAGCCCCAGCATTTT. It encodes CASSLFPGAGSNQPQHF. The chain links TRBV27 to TRBJ1-5; possible D gene TRBD1, 6 bases. The CDR3 runs to 17 residues. Germline V gene lookup returns CDR1 MNHEY and CDR2 SMNVEV (reference sequence). The ends were cut back, 1 base at V and 1 base at J, with 14 bases in the middle.

The J gene is TRBJ2-7, the V gene TRBV28; TRBD2 agrees at 11 bases. Per the germline V gene, CDR1 is MDHEN and CDR2 is SYDVKM. V was clipped by 6 bases and J by 4 bases; unmatched bases: 8. This CDR3 is built from 15 residues. CDR3 sequence: CASSLTSGRKYEQYF. CDR3 nucleotides: TGTGCCAGCAGCCTCACTAGCGGGAGAAAGTACGAGCAGTACTTC. Full variable domain (remainder filled in from reference TRBV28 and TRBJ2-7): DVKVTQSSRYLVKRTGEKVFLECVQDMDHENMFWYRQDPGLGLRLIYFSYDVKMKEKGDIPEGYSVSREKKERFSLILESASTNQTSMYLCASSLTSGRKYEQYFGPGTRLTVT.

This chain connects TRBV29-1 to TRBJ2-7; 8 bases are a match to TRBD1. This CDR3 has 12 amino acids. The V gene end was trimmed by 7 bases and the J gene end by 7 bases; junction bases not matched to a gene: 9. The germline gives CDR1 SQVTM, CDR2 ANQGSEA. CDR3 amino acids: CSAADREWEQYF. CDR3 DNA sequence: TGCAGCGCTGCGGACAGGGAGTGGGAGCAGTACTTC.

This clone was recorded once. The gene calls are TRBV7-2 and TRBJ2-1; 10 bases fit TRBD2. There are 17 residues in the CDR3. V dropped 1 base and J dropped 4; count of bases not matched to a gene: 7. The V gene's germline CDR1 is SGHTA and CDR2 FQGNSA. CDR3 residues: CASSLGPATSGYNEQFF. CDR3 DNA sequence: TGTGCCAGCAGCTTAGGGCCGGCGACTAGCGGGTACAATGAGCAGTTCTTC.

The rearrangement uses TRBV6-5 and TRBJ2-7; 9 nucleotides align to TRBD1. The CDR3 has 14 amino acids. The J segment lost 3 bases and the V segment lost 6 bases, leaving 6 bases of the junction unmatched. Germline V gene lookup returns CDR1 MNHEY and CDR2 SVGAGI. CDR3: CASRRGQGIYEQYF. The CDR3 DNA reads TGTGCCAGCAGACGGGGACAGGGTATCTACGAGCAGTACTTC.

Here the CDR3 reads CASSFPPLETQYF. The CDR3 DNA follows: TGTGCCAGCAGTTTCCCCCCTTTGGAGACCCAGTACTTC. The chain recombines TRBV28 with TRBJ2-5; D gene uncertain. Trimming removed 3 bases from V and 5 bases from J, with 10 bases in between. This CDR3 comprises 13 residues. Germline V lookup: CDR1 MDHEN, CDR2 SYDVKM.

The sample holds one count of this clone. The chain links TRBV27 to TRBJ2-7, with 7 nucleotides matching TRBD1. Germline V lookup: CDR1 MNHEY, CDR2 SMNVEV (reference sequence). With V trimmed by 4 bases and J by 6 bases, 3 bases remained unmatched. The CDR3 extends over 12 amino acids. In nucleotides, the CDR3 is TGTGCCAGCAGTTACAGGGGCACCGAGCAGTACTTC. It is translated as CASSYRGTEQYF.

The rearrangement joins TRBV7-9 to TRBJ1-1; D is unresolved. The ends were cut back, 5 bases at V and 1 base at J, with 11 bases in the middle. The germline CDR1 and CDR2 sequences are SEHNR and FQNEAQ (reference sequence). The CDR3 has 14 residues. The CDR3 DNA reads as TGTGCCAGCAGCCGAAACGGACCGAACACTGAAGCTTTCTTT. The encoded protein is CASSRNGPNTEAFF. Combining the CDR3 with reference TRBV7-9 and TRBJ1-1 gives the whole variable domain DTGVSQNPRHKITKRGQNVTFRCDPISEHNRLYWYRQTLGQGPEFLTYFQNEAQLEKSRLLSDRFSAERPKGSFSTLEIQRTEQGDSAMYLCASSRNGPNTEAFFGQGTRLTVV.

This chain joins TRBV19 and TRBJ2-5, with 8 bases aligning to TRBD2. J lost 1 base, V lost 7 bases, and 8 bases had no gene match. The V gene's germline CDR1 is LNHDA and CDR2 SQIVND (reference sequence). The CDR3 contains 15 residues. DNA of the CDR3: TGTGCCAGTACTCCCCCCAGCGGGAGCCAAGAGACCCAGTACTTC. Translation gives CASTPPSGSQETQYF. Based on the CDR3 plus reference TRBV19 and TRBJ2-5, the full variable domain is DGGITQSPKYLFRKEGQNVTLSCEQNLNHDAMYWYRQDPGQGLRLIYYSQIVNDFQKGDIAEGYSVSREKKESFPLTVTSAQKNPTAFYLCASTPPSGSQETQYFGPGTRLLVL.

This rearrangement joins TRBV9 to TRBJ2-2; tentatively, D is TRBD1 (5 bases). CDR3 size: 15 residues. CDR1 is SGDLS, CDR2 YYNGEE, per germline. The ends were cut back, 0 bases at V and 7 bases at J, with 13 bases in the middle. CDR3 residues: CASSVEAGWGGELFF. CDR3 bases: TGTGCCAGCAGCGTAGAGGCAGGGTGGGGCGGGGAGCTGTTTTTT. Looking up the rest from reference TRBV9 and TRBJ2-2 gives the full variable domain: DSGVTQTPKHLITATGQRVTLRCSPRSGDLSVYWYQQSLDQGLQFLIQYYNGEERAKGNILERFSAQQFPDLHSELNLSSLELGDSALYFCASSVEAGWGGELFFGEGSRLTVL.

The rearrangement links TRBV19 to TRBJ1-2; 10 nucleotides match TRBD1. J gave up 13 bases and V 5 bases, and 16 bases lay outside the gene matches. This CDR3 region has 15 residues. Per germline, CDR1 LNHDA and CDR2 SQIVND (reference sequence). The CDR3 DNA follows: TGTGCCAGTAGTGCCCTAGGGACAGGGGCTCCCGGGGCCACCTTC. This gives the protein CASSALGTGAPGATF.

The chain carries TRBV18 and TRBJ2-5, with unresolved D. The CDR3 has 12 amino acids. Trimming shortened V by 3 bases and J by 2 bases, and 4 bases separated the two germline ends. Per the germline V gene, CDR1 is KGHSH and CDR2 is LQKENI. This CDR3 is CASSPRQETQYF. The CDR3 DNA reads TGTGCCAGCTCACCGCGGCAAGAGACCCAGTACTTC.

The chain uses TRBV28 and TRBJ1-6; possible D gene TRBD1, 5 bases. The V end was cut by 3 bases, the J end by 5 bases, with 11 bases between. The CDR3 contains 15 residues. The germline V gene has CDR1 MDHEN and CDR2 SYDVKM. The CDR3 is CASSFPGLDNSPLHF. In DNA, the CDR3 is TGTGCCAGCAGTTTCCCAGGGTTGGATAATTCACCCCTCCACTTT.

The chain uses TRBV27 and TRBJ2-3; 10 positions agree with TRBD2. CDR1 is MNHEY and CDR2 is SMNVEV in the germline V gene (reference sequence). This CDR3 comprises 15 residues. Losses at the gene ends were 3 bases for V and 4 bases for J; bases not matched to a gene: 4. CDR3 region: CASSLSSGRADTQYF. In DNA form, the CDR3 reads TGTGCCAGCAGTTTGTCCAGCGGGAGGGCAGATACGCAGTATTTT.

V gene TRBV12-3 or TRBV12-4 combines with J gene TRBJ2-1; 10 bases are shared with TRBD2. This CDR3 spans 13 amino acids. J was trimmed by 4 bases and V by 8 bases; bases with no gene match: 2. The CDR3 bases are TGTGCCAGCCGGACTAGCGGTTACAATGAGCAGTTCTTC. Translated: CASRTSGYNEQFF.

The chain combines TRBV27 with TRBJ2-7, with 7 nucleotides matching TRBD1. This CDR3 region has 14 residues. Trimming at V came to 7 bases and at J to 2 bases, leaving 8 bases not matched to a gene. Germline loops: CDR1 MNHEY, CDR2 SMNVEV (reference sequence). This chain's CDR3 is CASTDGTATYEQYF. Here the CDR3 DNA reads TGTGCCAGCACTGATGGGACAGCCACCTACGAGCAGTACTTC.

The chain has TRBV11-2 and TRBJ2-2; no clear D gene. The germline CDR1 and CDR2 sequences are SGHAT and FQNNGV. This CDR3 is 12 amino acids long. V dropped 0 bases and J dropped 4 bases, with 0 bases sitting between them. The CDR3 loop reads CASSLDTGELFF. The CDR3 nucleotides are TGTGCCAGCAGCTTAGACACCGGGGAGCTGTTTTTT.

The chain has TRBV28 and TRBJ2-7; D assignment may be TRBD1 or TRBD2 (5 bases each). Germline lookup yields CDR1 MDHEN and CDR2 SYDVKM. This CDR3 contains 15 residues. V lost 6 bases and J lost 5, with 20 bases in between. The CDR3 loop is CASSPGTRSPHEQYF. The CDR3, as DNA: TGTGCCAGCAGCCCCGGGACGAGGTCTCCCCACGAGCAGTACTTC.

V and J are TRBV28 and TRBJ1-5; D is unresolved. Trimming left V 2 bases short and J 6 bases short, with 14 bases between. CDR1 and CDR2 (germline): MDHEN, SYDVKM. This CDR3 region has 15 residues. CDR3 amino acids: CASSLAPLGLQPQHF. DNA for the CDR3: TGTGCCAGCAGTTTAGCTCCCCTAGGACTTCAGCCCCAGCATTTT.

The CDR3 DNA sequence: TGTGCCAGCAGTTTCGCTAGCGGGAGGGAGGGCGGAAGGGCTCAGTACTTC. Amino acid sequence: CASSFASGREGGRAQYF. The chain has TRBV28 and TRBJ2-4; 12 bases are shared with TRBD2. The CDR3 totals 17 residues. Germline CDR1 is MDHEN and CDR2 is SYDVKM. V trimming: 3 bases; J trimming: 12 bases; junction bases outside the gene matches: 15.

The chain has TRBV21-1 and TRBJ2-7; the table names TRBD2, a call not compared with the DNA. TRBV21-1 is a pseudogene segment. There are 15 residues in the CDR3. The CDR3 coding sequence is TGTGCCAGCAGTTCATCGGGGAAATTGTCCTACGAGCAGTACTTC. This gives the protein CASSSSGKLSYEQYF.

This clone has a single count. The chain is built from TRBV19 and TRBJ1-4; the match to TRBD1 covers 10 bases. Germline lookup yields CDR1 LNHDA and CDR2 SQIVND (reference sequence). The trim removed 4 bases at V and 7 bases at J, leaving 6 bases unmatched. This CDR3 spans 15 amino acids. CDR3 coding DNA: TGTGCCAGTAGTACTCCGGGGACAGGGGTTGAAAAACTGTTTTTT. It specifies CASSTPGTGVEKLFF.

The CDR3 nucleotides are TGCGCCAGCAGCTCGACAGGGGCCTACGAGCAGTACTTC. Protein product: CASSSTGAYEQYF. The chain recombines TRBV5-1 with TRBJ2-7; TRBD1 aligns across 8 bases. V dropped 3 bases and J dropped 2; count of bases not matched to a gene: 1. Germline values: CDR1 SGHRS, CDR2 YFSETQ. The CDR3 consists of 13 residues.

The chain couples TRBV25-1 to TRBJ2-3; 10 bases are a match to TRBD2. The V segment lost 5 bases and the J segment 4 bases; nucleotides outside the gene matches: 6. CDR3 length: 15 amino acids. Germline values: CDR1 MGHDK, CDR2 SYGVNS. The CDR3 sequence: CASSLAGEGSDTQYF. The CDR3 DNA reads TGTGCCAGCAGTCTAGCGGGAGAGGGTTCAGATACGCAGTATTTT. Looking up the rest from reference TRBV25-1 and TRBJ2-3 gives the full variable domain: EADIYQTPRYLVIGTGKKITLECSQTMGHDKMYWYQQDPGMELHLIHYSYGVNSTEKGDLSSESTVSRIRTEHFPLTLESARPSHTSQYLCASSLAGEGSDTQYFGPGTRLTVL.

This rearrangement joins TRBV7-2 to TRBJ2-7, with a tentative D call TRBD2 (6 bases). The CDR3 sequence is 14 residues long. Trimming left V 1 base short and J 7 bases short, with 14 bases between. The V gene's germline CDR1 is SGHTA and CDR2 FQGNSA. The CDR3 DNA follows: TGTGCCAGCAGCTTAGGACTAGGGGAAGGTGAGCAGTACTTC. Its translation is CASSLGLGEGEQYF.